This T cell receptor beta chain was sequenced for a study of shared clonotypes between healthy human individuals. Overall study: CD4 naive cells filled three plates per donor, CD4 memory three, CD8 naive two and CD8 memory one. General study points: What limited the represented genetic and exposure-history diversity was the small number of donors.

Naive CD8 cells comprised CD45RO-negative, CCR7-positively selected cells, excluding terminally differentiated effector memory CD45RA+ cells. All of the donors resided in Nashville, Tennessee, and each was a Caucasian adult. Trimming removed 8 bases from V and 2 bases from J, with 16 bases in between. CDR3 length: 15 amino acids. CDR1 and CDR2 (germline): SGHVS, FQNEAQ. Comments on this clone: The antigen remains undetermined.

The data were produced by immunoSEQ multiplex PCR, yet TCRdb's version contains in-frame clones alone and is incomplete. The repertoire includes about 750,000 clones, more than 85% of them detected once, and less than 25% sits in the top ten. What was sequenced was naive CD8+ T cells sorted from blood. This sequence joins TRBV7-8 and TRBJ2-1; possible D gene TRBD2, 5 bases. The sequence was collected from a man aged 30 to 45 in good health. This chain's CDR3 is CASRELALPYNEQFF. CDR3 bases: TGTGCCAGCCGGGAACTCGCCTTACCCTACAATGAGCAGTTCTTC.